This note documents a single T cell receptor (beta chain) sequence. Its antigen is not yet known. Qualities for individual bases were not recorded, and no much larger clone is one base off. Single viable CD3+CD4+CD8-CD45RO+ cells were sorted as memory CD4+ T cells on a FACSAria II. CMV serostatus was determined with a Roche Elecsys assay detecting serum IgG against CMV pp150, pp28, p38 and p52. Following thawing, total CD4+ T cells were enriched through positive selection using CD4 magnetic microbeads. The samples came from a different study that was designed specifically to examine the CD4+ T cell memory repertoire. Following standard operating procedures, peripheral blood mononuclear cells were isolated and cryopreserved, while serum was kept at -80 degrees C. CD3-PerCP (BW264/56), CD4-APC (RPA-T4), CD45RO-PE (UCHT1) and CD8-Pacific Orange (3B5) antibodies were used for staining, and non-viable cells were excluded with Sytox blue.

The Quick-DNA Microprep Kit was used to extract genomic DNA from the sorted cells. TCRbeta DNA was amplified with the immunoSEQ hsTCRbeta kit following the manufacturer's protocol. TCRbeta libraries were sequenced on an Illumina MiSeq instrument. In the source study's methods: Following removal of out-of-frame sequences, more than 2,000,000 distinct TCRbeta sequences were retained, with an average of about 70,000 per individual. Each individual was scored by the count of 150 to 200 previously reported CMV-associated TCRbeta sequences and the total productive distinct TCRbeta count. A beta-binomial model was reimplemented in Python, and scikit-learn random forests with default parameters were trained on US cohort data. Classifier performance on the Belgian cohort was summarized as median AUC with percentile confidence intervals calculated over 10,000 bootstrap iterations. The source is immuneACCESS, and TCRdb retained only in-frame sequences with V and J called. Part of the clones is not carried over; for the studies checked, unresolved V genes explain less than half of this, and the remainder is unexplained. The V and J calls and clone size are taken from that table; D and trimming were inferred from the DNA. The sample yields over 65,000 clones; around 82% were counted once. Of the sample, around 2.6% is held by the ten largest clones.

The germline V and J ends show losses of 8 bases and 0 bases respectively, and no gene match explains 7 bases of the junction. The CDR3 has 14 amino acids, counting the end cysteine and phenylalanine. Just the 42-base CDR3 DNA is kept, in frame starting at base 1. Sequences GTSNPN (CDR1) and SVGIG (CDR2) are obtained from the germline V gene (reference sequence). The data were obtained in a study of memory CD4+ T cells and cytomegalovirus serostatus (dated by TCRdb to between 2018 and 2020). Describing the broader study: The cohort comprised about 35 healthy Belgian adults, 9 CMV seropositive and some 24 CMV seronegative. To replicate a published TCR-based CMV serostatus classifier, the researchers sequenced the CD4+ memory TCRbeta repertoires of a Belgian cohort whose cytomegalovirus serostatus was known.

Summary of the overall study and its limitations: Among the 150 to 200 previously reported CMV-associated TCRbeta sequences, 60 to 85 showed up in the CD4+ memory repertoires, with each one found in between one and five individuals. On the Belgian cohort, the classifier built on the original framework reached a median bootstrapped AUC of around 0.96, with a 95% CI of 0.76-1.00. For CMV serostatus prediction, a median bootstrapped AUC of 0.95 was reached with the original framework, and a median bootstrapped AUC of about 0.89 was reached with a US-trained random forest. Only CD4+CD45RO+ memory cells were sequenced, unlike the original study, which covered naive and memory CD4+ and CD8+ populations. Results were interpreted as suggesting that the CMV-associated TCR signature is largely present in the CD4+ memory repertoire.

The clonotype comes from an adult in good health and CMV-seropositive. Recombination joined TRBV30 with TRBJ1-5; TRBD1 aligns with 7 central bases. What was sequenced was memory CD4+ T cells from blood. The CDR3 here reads CAQTGTDSNQPQHF. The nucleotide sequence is TGTGCCCAAACCGGGACAGATAGCAATCAGCCCCAGCATTTT.